This T cell receptor (beta chain) was found in a study of monozygotic twins with inflammatory bowel disease. Germline assignment: CDR1 MNHEY and CDR2 SMNVEV (reference sequence). This CDR3 region has 15 residues. Amplification of TCRalpha and TCRbeta cDNA involved two nested PCRs that ran for about 16 and 10 cycles. TCRdb reanalyzed the 5' RACE reads and collapses them to one entry per CDR3 protein, without DNA. In all, the sample yields under 200,000 distinct CDR3 sequences. About this clonotype: The antigen is unknown.

Study-wide results and limits: Among IBD patients, TCRbeta diversity (inverse Simpson) was lower than in healthy co-twins.

The sequenced sample was blood. The sequence was collected from a human donor with ulcerative colitis or Crohn's disease, or a healthy co-twin of an affected twin (not recorded which). The chain joins TRBV27 to TRBJ1-2; the TCRdb D gene call, TRBD1, has no DNA to confirm it. Here the CDR3 reads CASSLSRGGVYGYTF.